The 2 T cell receptor beta chains below all came from one sample that was sequenced in a study of blood T cell repertoires in COVID-19. Repertoires were generated with immunoSEQ multiplex PCR, while TCRdb's copy carries only in-frame clones and drops some. The sample has around 40,000 clones; approximately 84% are singletons. Sequencing was performed on peripheral blood. The receptors stem from a human donor in a cohort sampled during active COVID-19.

This rearrangement joins TRBV3-1 (or the pseudogene TRBV3-2) to TRBJ1-2; 7 bases map to TRBD1. In germline, CDR1 is LGHDT, CDR2 YNNKEL (reference sequence). The CDR3 is made up of 15 amino acids. J was trimmed by 7 bases and V by 0 bases; bases with no gene match: 8. CDR3 residues: CASSQDLAGGAGYTF. CDR3 sequence (DNA): TGTGCCAGCAGCCAAGATCTGGCAGGGGGTGCTGGCTACACCTTC.

This rearrangement joins TRBV5-6 to TRBJ1-3; no clear D gene. Germline CDR1 reads SGHDT; CDR2 reads YYEEEE. V was clipped by 0 bases and J by 0 bases, with 7 bases between them. The length of the CDR3 is 15 residues. DNA for the CDR3: TGTGCCAGCAGCTTGGCCAGGTCCTCTGGAAACACCATATATTTT. This encodes CASSLARSSGNTIYF.